Reported below is one T cell receptor (beta chain). CDR1 is MNHEY, CDR2 SVGAGI, per germline. With 6 bases removed from V and 8 bases from J, the gap between germline ends came to 17 bases. This CDR3 is built from 14 residues. Each single cDNA molecule received a unique molecular identifier. TCRdb redid the calling of the 5' RACE reads with MiXCR, one entry per CDR3 protein. The data contain some 55,000 distinct CDR3 sequences, 10% to 15% of them singletons. This entry belongs to a study of early T cells in non-severe SARS-CoV-2 infection. The overall study: The authors sequenced bulk RNA from unsorted whole blood, leaving chains unpaired.

This chain uses TRBV6-5 with TRBJ2-1; TRBD1 might be the D (6 bases). The clonotype was recovered from an adult who was a healthcare worker with PCR-confirmed SARS-CoV-2 infection or an uninfected control (not recorded which). Sequencing input: whole blood. The CDR3 region is CASRSTYRVHEQFF. The CDR3 nucleotides read TGTGCCAGCAGGTCCACCTACAGGGTGCATGAGCAGTTCTTC.